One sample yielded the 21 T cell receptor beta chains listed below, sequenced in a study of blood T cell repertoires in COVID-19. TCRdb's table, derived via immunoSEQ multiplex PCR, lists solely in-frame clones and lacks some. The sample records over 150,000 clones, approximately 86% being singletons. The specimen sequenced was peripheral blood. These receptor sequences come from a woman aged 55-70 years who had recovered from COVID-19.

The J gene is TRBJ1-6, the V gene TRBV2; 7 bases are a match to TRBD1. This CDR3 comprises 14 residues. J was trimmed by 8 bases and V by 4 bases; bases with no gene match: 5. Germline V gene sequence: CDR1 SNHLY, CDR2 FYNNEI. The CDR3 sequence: CASSGETGYSPLHF. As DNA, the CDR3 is TGTGCCAGCAGTGGCGAGACAGGGTATTCACCCCTCCACTTT.

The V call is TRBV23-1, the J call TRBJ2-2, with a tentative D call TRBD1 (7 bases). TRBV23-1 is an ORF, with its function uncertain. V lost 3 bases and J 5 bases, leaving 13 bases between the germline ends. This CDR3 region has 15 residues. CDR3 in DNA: TGCGCCAGCAGTCAGGAGGGGGCTTCGACCGGGGAGCTGTTTTTT. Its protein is CASSQEGASTGELFF.

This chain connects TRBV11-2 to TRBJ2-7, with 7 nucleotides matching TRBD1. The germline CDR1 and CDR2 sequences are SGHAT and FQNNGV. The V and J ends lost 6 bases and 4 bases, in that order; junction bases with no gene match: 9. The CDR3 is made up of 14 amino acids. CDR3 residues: CASRRAQTGYEQYF. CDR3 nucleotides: TGTGCCAGCAGGCGAGCTCAGACAGGGTACGAGCAGTACTTC.

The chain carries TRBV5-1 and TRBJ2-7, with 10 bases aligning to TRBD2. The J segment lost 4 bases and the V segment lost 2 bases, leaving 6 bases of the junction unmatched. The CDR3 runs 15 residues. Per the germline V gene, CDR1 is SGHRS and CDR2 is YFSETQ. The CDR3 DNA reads TGCGCCAGCAGCTTACAAAGCGGGGGGGGTTACGAGCAGTACTTC. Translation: CASSLQSGGGYEQYF.

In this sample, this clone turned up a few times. As DNA, the CDR3 is TGTGCCAGCAGTTCATGGGCAGGGGCGATGTATAGCAATCAGCCCCAGCATTTT. As protein: CASSSWAGAMYSNQPQHF. This rearrangement joins TRBV4-2 to TRBJ1-5, with D tentatively TRBD1 (6 bases). V shed 6 bases and J shed 0 bases, with 21 bases lying between them. CDR1 is LGHNA and CDR2 is YNFKEQ in the germline V gene. The CDR3 sequence is 18 residues long.

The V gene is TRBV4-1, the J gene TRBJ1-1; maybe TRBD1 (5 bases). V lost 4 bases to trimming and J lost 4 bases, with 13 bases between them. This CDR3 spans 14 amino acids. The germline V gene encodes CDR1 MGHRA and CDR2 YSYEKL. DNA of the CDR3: TGCGCCAGCAGCCGGGGAGGGGCGGGCACTGAAGCTTTCTTT. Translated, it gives CASSRGGAGTEAFF.

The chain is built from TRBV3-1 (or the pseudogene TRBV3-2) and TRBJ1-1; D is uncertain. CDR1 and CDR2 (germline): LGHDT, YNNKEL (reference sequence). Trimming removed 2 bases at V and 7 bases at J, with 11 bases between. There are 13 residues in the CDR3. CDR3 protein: CASSQLRQVEAFF. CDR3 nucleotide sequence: TGTGCCAGCAGCCAATTACGGCAGGTTGAAGCTTTCTTT.

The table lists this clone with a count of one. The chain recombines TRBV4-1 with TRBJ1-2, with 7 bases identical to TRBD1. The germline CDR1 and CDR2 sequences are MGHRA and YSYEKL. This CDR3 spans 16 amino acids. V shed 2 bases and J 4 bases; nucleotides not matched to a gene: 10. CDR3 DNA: TGCGCCAGCAGCCAACGGGAGTATACAGGGGTCTATGGCTACACCTTC. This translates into CASSQREYTGVYGYTF.

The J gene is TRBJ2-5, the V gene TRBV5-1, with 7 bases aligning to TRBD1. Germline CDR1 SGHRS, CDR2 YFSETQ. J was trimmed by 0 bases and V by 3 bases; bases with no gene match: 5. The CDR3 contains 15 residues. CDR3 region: CASSSLGQHQETQYF. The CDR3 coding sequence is TGCGCCAGCAGCTCCTTGGGACAGCACCAAGAGACCCAGTACTTC.

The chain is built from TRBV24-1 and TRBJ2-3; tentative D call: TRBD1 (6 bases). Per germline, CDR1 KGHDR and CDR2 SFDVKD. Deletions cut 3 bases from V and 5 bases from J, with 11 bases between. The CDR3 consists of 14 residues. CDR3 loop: CATSDNRVIDTQYF. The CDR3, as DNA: TGTGCCACCAGTGATAACAGGGTCATAGATACGCAGTATTTT.

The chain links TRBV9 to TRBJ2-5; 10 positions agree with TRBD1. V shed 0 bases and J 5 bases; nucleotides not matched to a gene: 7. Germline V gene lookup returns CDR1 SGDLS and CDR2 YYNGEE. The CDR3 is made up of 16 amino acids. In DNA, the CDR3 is TGTGCCAGCAGCGTAGGGACAGGGGGTCGAAGGGAGACCCAGTACTTC. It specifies CASSVGTGGRRETQYF. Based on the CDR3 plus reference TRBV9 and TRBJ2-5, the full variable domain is DSGVTQTPKHLITATGQRVTLRCSPRSGDLSVYWYQQSLDQGLQFLIQYYNGEERAKGNILERFSAQQFPDLHSELNLSSLELGDSALYFCASSVGTGGRRETQYFGPGTRLLVL.

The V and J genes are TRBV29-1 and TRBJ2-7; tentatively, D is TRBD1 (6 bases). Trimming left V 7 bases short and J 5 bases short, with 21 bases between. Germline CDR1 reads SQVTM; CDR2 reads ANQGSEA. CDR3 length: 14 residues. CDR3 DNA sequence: TGCAGCGCCGACGGGACATCGGGGAGTAACGAGCAGTACTTC. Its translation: CSADGTSGSNEQYF.

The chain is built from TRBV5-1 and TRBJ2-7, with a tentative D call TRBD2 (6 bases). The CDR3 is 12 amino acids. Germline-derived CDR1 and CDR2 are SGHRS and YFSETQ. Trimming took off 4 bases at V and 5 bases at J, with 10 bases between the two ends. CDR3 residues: CASSGDWNEQYF. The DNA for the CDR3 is TGCGCCAGCAGCGGGGACTGGAACGAGCAGTACTTC.

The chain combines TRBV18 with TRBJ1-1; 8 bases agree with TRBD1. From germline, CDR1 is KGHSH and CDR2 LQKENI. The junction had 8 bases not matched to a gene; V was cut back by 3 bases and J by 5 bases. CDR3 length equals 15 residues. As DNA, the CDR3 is TGTGCCAGCTCACCTCTCAGGGGGCGTGAAACTGAAGCTTTCTTT. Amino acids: CASSPLRGRETEAFF.

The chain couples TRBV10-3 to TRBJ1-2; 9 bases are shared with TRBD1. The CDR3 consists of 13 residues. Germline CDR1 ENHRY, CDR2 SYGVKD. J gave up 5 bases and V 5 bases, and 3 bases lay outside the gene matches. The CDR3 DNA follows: TGTGCCATCAGTTCCGGGACAGGGTATGGCTACACCTTC. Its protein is CAISSGTGYGYTF.

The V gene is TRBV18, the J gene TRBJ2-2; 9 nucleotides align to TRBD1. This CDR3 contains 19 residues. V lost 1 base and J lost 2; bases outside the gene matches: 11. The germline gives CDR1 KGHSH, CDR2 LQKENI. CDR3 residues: CASSPLGTGPIVNTGELFF. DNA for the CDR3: TGTGCCAGCTCACCACTCGGGACAGGGCCGATCGTAAACACCGGGGAGCTGTTTTTT.

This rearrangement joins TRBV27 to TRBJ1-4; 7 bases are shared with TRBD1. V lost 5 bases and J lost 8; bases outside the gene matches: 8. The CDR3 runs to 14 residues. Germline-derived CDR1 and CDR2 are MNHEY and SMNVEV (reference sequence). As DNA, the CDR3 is TGTGCCAGCAGTCCCACAGGGGACCAAGAAAAACTGTTTTTT. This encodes CASSPTGDQEKLFF.

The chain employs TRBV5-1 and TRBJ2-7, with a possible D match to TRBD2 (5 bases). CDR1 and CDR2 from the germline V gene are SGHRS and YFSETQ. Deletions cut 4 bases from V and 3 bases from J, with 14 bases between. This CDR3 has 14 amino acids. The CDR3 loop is CASSQGGDYYEQYF. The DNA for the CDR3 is TGCGCCAGCAGCCAAGGTGGAGACTACTACGAGCAGTACTTC.

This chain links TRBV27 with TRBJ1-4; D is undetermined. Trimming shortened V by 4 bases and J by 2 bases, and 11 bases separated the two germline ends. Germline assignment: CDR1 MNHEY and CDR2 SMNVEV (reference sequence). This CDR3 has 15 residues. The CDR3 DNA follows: TGTGCCAGCAGTTCGTCCGGGGTCACTAATGAAAAACTGTTTTTT. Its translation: CASSSSGVTNEKLFF.

In DNA, the CDR3 is TGCGCCAGCAGCTTGGAATCGGGACAGCCGCTCTCTGGAAACACCATATATTTT. Translated: CASSLESGQPLSGNTIYF. The chain employs TRBV5-1 and TRBJ1-3; 7 positions agree with TRBD1. Trimming cost V 0 bases and J 0 bases; bases outside gene matches: 9. The CDR3 runs to 18 residues. Germline V CDR1 and CDR2: SGHRS, YFSETQ.

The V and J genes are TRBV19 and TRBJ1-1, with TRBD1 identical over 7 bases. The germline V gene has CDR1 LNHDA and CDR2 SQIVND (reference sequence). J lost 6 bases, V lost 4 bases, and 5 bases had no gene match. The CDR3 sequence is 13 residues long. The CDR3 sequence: CASSTGQLPEAFF. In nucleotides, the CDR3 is TGTGCCAGTAGTACGGGACAGCTGCCTGAAGCTTTCTTT.